This T cell receptor (beta chain) was recovered during a study of CXCR3-negative and CXCR3-positive naive CD8 T cells. Points on this clonotype: Antigen unknown.

Naive CD8+ T cells displayed a CD45RO-CCR7+CD27+CD95- phenotype. Through 5' RACE with UMI labels, the TRB cDNA libraries were prepared. TCRdb reanalyzed the 5' RACE reads, giving one entry per CDR3 protein sequence and no DNA. Reported are 150,000 to 180,000 distinct CDR3 sequences; the ten largest clones contain 0.45% to 0.55%. Study findings and constraints: TRB CDR3s were more hydrophobic in CXCR3-positive than in CXCR3-negative naive cells.

Sequencing used naive CXCR3+ CD8+ T cells from blood. Subset specified: CD45RO-CCR7+CD27+CD95- naive CD8+ T cells expressing CXCR3 (TNR3+). The TCR comes from a human donor in good health. Some clones in this sample may be carry-over from other donors' samples.

The CDR3 protein is CASSESPTVADGYTF. This chain links TRBV7-9 with TRBJ1-2; TCRdb reports TRBD1, a call that lacks DNA to check it against. From germline, CDR1 is SEHNR and CDR2 FQNEAQ (reference sequence). The CDR3 is 15 residues long.